This T cell receptor (beta chain) is from a study of T cell repertoires in cytomegalovirus infection. General study points: Adding up the frequency of public TCR beta families identified people who carried CMV plus the relevant HLA.

The CDR3 runs 19 residues. The V gene end was trimmed by 5 bases and the J gene end by 0 bases; junction bases not matched to a gene: 9. Germline CDR1 and CDR2: SEHNR and FQNEAQ (reference sequence). Regarding this clonotype: The antigen is not known.

TCRdb passed the reads through MiXCR, listing each CDR3 protein once. The sample shows approximately 180,000 distinct CDR3 sequences, 15% to 20% of them seen only once. This chain uses TRBV7-9 with TRBJ2-3; TRBD2 aligns across 15 bases. The source is a human donor in good health (CMV status not recorded). Some clones in this sample may be carry-over from other donors' samples. Sequencing was done on a sample of PBMCs. CDR3 residues: CASSPTGLAGGISTDTQYF. The CDR3 coding sequence is TGTGCCAGCAGCCCAACGGGACTAGCGGGAGGAATTAGCACAGATACGCAGTATTTT.